This T cell receptor beta chain was recorded in a study of patients and donors after allogeneic stem cell transplantation. MiXCR was run by TCRdb on the RT-PCR reads, yielding one entry per CDR3 protein. The sample carries fewer than 500,000 distinct CDR3 sequences, roughly 16% recorded once. The V gene end was trimmed by 4 bases and the J gene end by 7 bases; junction bases not matched to a gene: 6. Germline loops: CDR1 SGDLS, CDR2 YYNGEE. This CDR3 contains 16 residues. The receptor was isolated from a human donor who was either an allogeneic HSCT recipient or a stem cell or donor lymphocyte infusion donor (not recorded which). It is not recorded whose cells these are; they may come from a transplant donor. Source material: blood, either unsorted or a sorted T cell fraction (not recorded which). The rearrangement links TRBV9 to TRBJ2-1, with 15 bases matching TRBD2. The CDR3 protein is CASSFTGTSGRNEQFF. The CDR3 coding sequence is TGTGCCAGCAGCTTTACTGGGACTAGCGGGAGGAATGAGCAGTTCTTC.